The 3 T cell receptor beta chains below were found in one sample sequenced in a study of glioma-infiltrating T cells after dendritic cell vaccination. Libraries were prepared by immunoSEQ multiplex PCR; TCRdb keeps only in-frame clonotypes and omits some of them. This sample carries roughly 62,000 clones, approximately 83% of them seen once, and the ten largest clones take 15% to 17%. As to time point: after dendritic cell vaccination, including at tumor progression/relapse. The specimen was blood, collected after dendritic cell vaccination. Receptor source: a human donor with glioblastoma.

The rearrangement joins TRBV6-5 to TRBJ1-1; unclear D gene. The ends were cut back, 8 bases at V and 0 bases at J, with 7 bases in the middle. The CDR3 totals 12 residues. Per germline, CDR1 MNHEY and CDR2 SVGAGI. The CDR3, as DNA: TGTGCCAGCCAAACACTGAACACTGAAGCTTTCTTT. Translating it yields CASQTLNTEAFF.

The CDR3 DNA is TGCGCCAGCAGGATTTCCGGGACAGTCAACAATGAGCAGTTCTTC. Translation gives CASRISGTVNNEQFF. The chain links TRBV10-2 to TRBJ2-1, with 7 bases identical to TRBD1. The length of the CDR3 is 15 residues. Germline assignment: CDR1 WSHSY and CDR2 SAAADI. The V segment lost 6 bases and the J segment 5 bases; nucleotides outside the gene matches: 10.

J is TRBJ2-7 and V is TRBV5-1, with TRBD2 matching 15 bases. With 3 bases clipped from V and 6 bases from J, the junction kept 7 bases outside the gene matches. The CDR3 covers 16 residues. Germline CDR1 is SGHRS and CDR2 is YFSETQ. This CDR3 is CASSWAPGLAGGEQYF. The CDR3 DNA is TGCGCCAGCAGCTGGGCTCCGGGACTAGCGGGGGGCGAGCAGTACTTC.